Presented here are 9 T cell receptor beta chains from one specimen sequenced in a study of PD-1 blockade in classical Hodgkin lymphoma. Using immunoSEQ multiplex PCR, the repertoire was profiled, and TCRdb retains in-frame clones only, with some absent. Of 22,000 or so clones in the sample, about 80% were seen once. In every patient, relapse followed autologous stem cell transplantation, while exposure to brentuximab vedotin differed. The sample in question was peripheral blood mononuclear cells (PBMCs), obtained before the second cycle of nivolumab. These receptors all stem from a human donor with classical Hodgkin lymphoma.

The chain combines TRBV10-2 with TRBJ2-2, with D possibly being TRBD2 (6 bases). Trimming stripped 5 bases from V and 7 bases from J, with 11 bases between. The CDR3 has 13 amino acids. CDR1 WSHSY and CDR2 SAAADI come from the germline V gene. In nucleotides, the CDR3 is TGCGCCAGCAGTCCGGCTAGCGACGGGGAGCTGTTTTTT. This translates into CASSPASDGELFF.

The genes are TRBV11-2 and TRBJ2-7, with D maybe TRBD1 (5 bases). Trimming cost V 5 bases and J 0 bases, with 11 bases left between them. Germline CDR1 and CDR2: SGHAT and FQNNGV. The CDR3 consists of 14 residues. The CDR3 reads CASSPGPVSYEQYV. As DNA, the CDR3 is TGTGCCAGCAGCCCAGGGCCGGTCTCCTACGAGCAGTACGTC.

This rearrangement joins TRBV7-9 to TRBJ2-1; 8 positions agree with TRBD2. Germline-derived CDR1 and CDR2 are SEHNR and FQNEAQ (reference sequence). V was pared by 3 bases and J by 7 bases, with 11 bases of the junction left unmatched. There are 16 residues in the CDR3. In DNA, the CDR3 is TGTGCCAGCAGCTTTAGCCTAGCGGGTGGACTAAATGAGCAGTTCTTC. It specifies CASSFSLAGGLNEQFF.

The gene calls are TRBV6-5 and TRBJ1-4; D remains unclear. V dropped 2 bases and J dropped 9 bases, with 13 bases sitting between them. CDR1 is MNHEY, CDR2 SVGAGI, per germline. CDR3 length equals 14 residues. The CDR3 loop is CASSYDEGRKKLFF. The CDR3 DNA follows: TGTGCCAGCAGTTACGATGAAGGGAGAAAAAAACTGTTTTTT.

The table lists this clone with a few counts. The DNA of the CDR3 is TGTGCCAGCAGTGAAGTCGTCTTAGGGGATACGCAGTATTTT. Translated: CASSEVVLGDTQYF. The chain is built from TRBV6-1 and TRBJ2-3; D gene ambiguous. The V end lost 1 base, the J end lost 6 bases, and 11 bases lay between the germline ends. This CDR3 comprises 14 residues. CDR1 and CDR2 from the germline V gene are MNHNS and SASEGT.

This clone was detected only a few times. This chain joins TRBV6-5 and TRBJ2-3; D uncertain. Trimming took 2 bases from V and 6 from J, leaving 12 bases between them. This CDR3 region has 14 residues. The germline V gene encodes CDR1 MNHEY and CDR2 SVGAGI. CDR3: CASSYRKGADTQYF. The CDR3 coding sequence is TGTGCCAGCAGTTACAGGAAGGGCGCGGATACGCAGTATTTT.

This chain links TRBV7-8 with TRBJ2-7; TRBD1 is a possible D gene (6 bases). Germline loops: CDR1 SGHVS, CDR2 FQNEAQ. V lost 1 base, J lost 7 bases, and 14 bases lay in between. The CDR3 spans 14 residues. The CDR3 DNA sequence: TGTGCCAGCAGCTTAGTACAGGGTTTGGGTGAGCAGTACTTC. Amino acid sequence: CASSLVQGLGEQYF.

This clone has a handful of counts. V gene TRBV19 combines with J gene TRBJ1-2; D call uncertain. The CDR3 has 14 amino acids. CDR1 and CDR2 from the germline V gene are LNHDA and SQIVND (reference sequence). V lost 3 bases and J 4 bases, leaving 12 bases between the germline ends. Written as DNA, the CDR3 is TGTGCCAGTAGTATTATGGGGATATTCTATGGCTACACCTTC. This gives the protein CASSIMGIFYGYTF.

V usage is TRBV5-5 and J usage is TRBJ1-4, with D possibly matching TRBD1 (5 bases). In germline, CDR1 is SGHKS, CDR2 YYEKEE (reference sequence). Trimming removed 2 bases at V and 4 bases at J, with 12 bases between. The CDR3 sequence is 15 residues long. The CDR3 bases are TGTGCCAGCAGCTTTGGGGCTAGCATTAATGAAAAACTGTTTTTT. It translates to CASSFGASINEKLFF.